The clone carrying this T cell receptor (beta chain) was seen more than once but under ten times. V lost 6 bases to trimming and J lost 7 bases, with 13 bases between them. The CDR3 is 13 residues long. CDR1 SNHLY and CDR2 FYNNEI come from the germline V gene. The sample comes from a study of CD8+ T cells in alopecia areata. cDNA prepared by RNA extraction and subsequent reverse transcription served as the template for sequencing. TCRdb's table, derived via immunoSEQ multiplex PCR, lists solely in-frame clones and lacks some. The table lists just over 150,000 clones, 45% to 60% of them singletons. V usage is TRBV2 and J usage is TRBJ2-4; unclear D gene. This material consisted of CD8+ T cells sorted from blood, taken at week 0. This TCR came from a human donor with alopecia areata. The CDR3 protein is CASRTLTDNIQYF. In nucleotides, the CDR3 is TGTGCCAGCAGGACCCTTACAGATAACATTCAGTACTTC.